The present entry profiles one T cell receptor beta chain with its context. This clone showed up just a few times. No cognate antigen has been identified for it. No base qualities exist here, and no much larger clone lies one base off it. The cohort was made up of 500 to 850 healthy bone marrow donors. Cohort members were all nominally healthy when sampled, although unrecorded immune exposures were likely present. The donor was CMV seronegative and was included in the group of 352 seronegative cohort members. A peripheral blood sample was collected from each donor, and TCR beta sequencing was performed on peripheral blood mononuclear cells. The Qiagen DNeasy Blood Extraction Kit was used to extract genomic DNA from the blood cell samples. The data derive from a study of cytomegalovirus exposure and HLA in healthy donors (TCRdb year 2017). Broadly, across the study: An earlier analysis of some 620 of the donors reported over 250 Gb of sequence data and roughly 120 million unique TCR beta sequences obtained from about 200 million T cells. An early release covering 500 to 750 HLA-typed donors comprised about 300 gigabases of sequencing data and 85 million to 100 million unique TCR sequences. The genetic ancestry cluster associated with self-reported Caucasian donors included about 81% of the roughly 410 genotyped donors. The aim of the study was to test whether cataloging public T cell receptors could identify signatures of past pathogen exposure. The T cell repertoires of around 730 subjects were profiled by immunosequencing and related to cytomegalovirus serostatus. Besides the first cohort of roughly 640 subjects, a separate validation cohort made up of over 100 different subjects was used. The study combined high-throughput TCR immunosequencing, statistical association of individual TCRs with disease status, and machine learning to predict cytomegalovirus infection status. To study patterns of TCR occurrence, a later analysis re-analyzed previously published TCR beta repertoires from several hundred donors and added high-resolution HLA genotyping. Rather than drawing on any new phenotypic data, the later analysis identified candidate immune exposures from TCR beta sequences and the way those sequences occurred across donors. An earlier analysis of approximately 640 of the donors applied high-throughput TCR beta sequencing to assess whether each TCR beta V gene segment acted as functional or pseudogenic. Alongside the repertoire data, information on donor age, sex, ethnicity and CMV serostatus was compiled. Genome-wide SNP genotypes for about 60% of the roughly 700 donors were used in a later genetic analysis, which treated that subset as a discovery cohort. Every discovery cohort repertoire had been produced on one sequencing platform. Class I and class II HLA loci were covered by the typing at four-digit resolution. The number of donors typed differed by locus, with about 629-640 for A, B, C, DRB1 and DQB1, about 500 for DQA1, about 610 for DPA1, and roughly 450 for DPB1. Because of strong linkage in the cohort, roughly five DR-DQ haplotypes were treated as single units for association and clustering. Among 300 to 500 genotyped donors of the cohort, an average of about 220,000 unique TCR beta nucleotide sequences was sequenced per donor, of which 15% to 20% were non-productive. Study-wide findings and limitations: Most TCR sequences were observed very rarely across donors, whereas some public TCRs were present in many individuals. A group of highly shared sequence variants was considered likely to be a technical artifact of the sequencing pipeline. When HLA alleles, especially DR and DQ, strongly co-occurred, attributing TCR associations to individual alleles was difficult. Because counts were too low, some 17 rarely observed V segments, including chromosome 9 orphons, were excluded from the earlier analysis of several hundred of the donors. Immune exposure information for the cohort was limited to CMV serostatus. In an earlier analysis of some 540 of the donors, most TCR beta V segments appeared in productive rearrangements about 87% or about 30% of the time, broadly matching IMGT annotations. In both the original and validation cohorts, the classifier was reported to diagnose cytomegalovirus status with high specificity and sensitivity. In a later analysis, HLA-associated TCR beta chains were found to be more clonally expanded and to have lower generation probabilities than equally common non-associated chains. This cohort had only TCR beta chains sequenced, and the lack of alpha or paired-chain data limited which features could be detected. In a later analysis, most CMV-associated TCR beta chains were found to appear HLA-restricted, with HLA associations seemingly driven largely by CMV exposure. A later genetic analysis reported fewer N-insertions in productive TCRs among donors in an Asian-associated ancestry cluster than the roughly 700-donor mean. Linkage disequilibrium might explain the correlated functional status among segregating V segments, but an unknown experimental factor could not be ruled out. Roughly uniform sequencing depth across donors was assumed in presence/absence analyses, although this assumption may not hold. In a later analysis, TCR association rates were found to vary across HLA loci, with the most associated TCRs seen for DRB1 alleles and the fewest for HLA-C alleles. A further reported finding was that TCR beta sequences accurately predicted the HLA-A and HLA-B alleles for most subjects in the first cohort. A later analysis reported that several top co-occurrence clusters appeared linked to parvovirus B19, influenza, CMV and Epstein-Barr virus. Some IMGT-functional V segments, including TRBV6-2 and TRBV6-3, could not be told apart with the 87-base-pair reads, so those segments were excluded. HLA typing was unavailable for some donors at each locus, so association tests used only the typed subset. The study listed 150 to 200 TCR beta chains as associated with cytomegalovirus. A later genetic analysis associated a missense DCLRE1C variant with V-gene and J-gene trimming of TCR beta chains, and an independent cohort replicated the association. The authors suggested that the approach could potentially be extended to other disease states and immunological phenotypes. Specific HLA alleles were associated with around 18,000 TCR beta sequences at a false discovery rate of 0.05 in a later analysis. Three of the identified cytomegalovirus-associated TCR beta chains were confirmed in vitro to be specific for cytomegalovirus antigens.

Library preparation employed the immunoSEQ multiplex PCR assay. For the multiplex PCR, a mixture combining 60 forward primers for TCR Vbeta segments and 13 reverse primers for TCR Jbeta segments was used. Amplification of the CDR3 region of rearranged TCR beta genes was performed with a multiplex PCR assay on genomic DNA. Amplified TCR beta libraries were sequenced as 87-base-pair reads on the Illumina HiSeq System. As for the original processing: Across the roughly 640 repertoires, a later analysis counted 80 million or so unique TCR beta chains, approximately 10 million of which were shared by at least two donors. A nearest-neighbor algorithm error-corrected the raw reads and collapsed the reads into unique sequences, merging closely related sequences to remove PCR and sequencing errors. To assign V, D and J gene segments, CDR3 sequences were aligned to IMGT reference sequences. For a sequence to be retained, at least a six-nucleotide match to both a V gene segment and a J gene segment was required. Rearrangements were classified as productive when the CDR3 lacked stop codons and remained in frame with V and J, and all other rearrangements were classified as non-productive. Following IMGT convention, CDR3 was defined as the stretch from the second conserved V-encoded cysteine up to the conserved J-encoded phenylalanine. In an earlier analysis of around 540 of the donors, sequences lacking an unambiguous match to a single V gene segment were excluded. An earlier analysis of fewer than 750 of the donors classified V segments as functional when productive rearrangements were above 56.7% and as segregating when the standard deviation between donors was above 5%. A statistical classification framework was built to diagnose cytomegalovirus status from the catalog of TCR beta chain sequences. A later analysis assigned V and J genes by comparing TCR nucleotide sequences with IMGT/GENE-DB human TR gene sequences. A later analysis assigned CDR3 sequences and most-parsimonious VDJ recombination scenarios with the TCRdist pipeline. In a later analysis, each TCR beta chain was defined by its CDR3 amino acid sequence together with its V-gene family, and reads lacking a unique V-gene family were excluded. A later analysis removed 592 highly shared, low-generation-probability nucleotide sequences to deal with suspected cross-contamination and a sequencing artifact. A later analysis calculated a clonal expansion index for each public chain from normalized within-repertoire ranks of inferred template counts. A later analysis computed generation probabilities with a VDJ recombination model fitted to out-of-frame rearrangements, and checked the results against IGoR. Hypergeometric tests were used in a later analysis to score TCR-TCR, TCR-HLA and TCR-CMV co-occurrence, with a repertoire-size bias correction applied to the TCR pairs. In a later analysis, false discovery rates were estimated by permuting HLA or CMV assignments 20 times. In a later analysis, co-occurring TCRs were grouped with DBSCAN, and TCRdist sequence similarity was added when clustering was performed within HLA-allele-positive subsets. Repertoires with fewer than 30,000 or more than 120,000 public chains were left out of co-occurrence clustering, as were about 5 repertoires with anomalous nucleotide sharing. TCRdb provides this immuneACCESS table in a form limited to in-frame rearrangements. Some clones are lacking; in checked studies, under half of them reflect an unresolved V gene, and why the rest are absent is not known. V and J calls plus clone size are reproduced from that table; the DNA served to infer D and trimming. The sample contains around 200,000 clones, 65% to 90% of them found a single time. The ten largest clonotypes hold approximately 0.31% of the sample.

V lost 5 bases and J lost 2 bases; the stretch between them is 10 bases long. The CDR3 spans 13 residues, from the cysteine through the phenylalanine. The DNA shown is the 39-base CDR3, in frame from base 1. Sequences SGHKS (CDR1) and YYEKEE (CDR2) are obtained from the germline V gene (reference sequence). The chain is made from TRBV5-5 and TRBJ2-5; a tentative D call is TRBD1 (6 bases match). This receptor was identified in a woman aged 25 to 39 in good health and CMV-seronegative. The sequencing input was PBMCs. The CDR3 here reads CASSVRGQETQYF. The sequenced DNA is TGTGCCAGCAGTGTCAGGGGTCAAGAGACCCAGTACTTC.